This T cell receptor (beta chain) was captured in a study of STAT5B mutations in CD4+ large granular lymphocyte leukemia. Study-wide results and limits: Compared with healthy controls (2/35), patient top clones favored TRBV06 (8/27).

Germline CDR1 reads KGHSH; CDR2 reads LQKENI. Trimming removed 2 bases at V and 4 bases at J, with 9 bases between. The CDR3 length is 13 residues. This clone was detected a few times. The antigen is undetermined. Repertoires were generated with immunoSEQ multiplex PCR, while TCRdb's copy carries only in-frame clones and drops some. The data hold 23,000 or so clones, with 74% observed a single time. What was sequenced was CD4+ T cells from blood buffy coats. The chain employs TRBV18 and TRBJ2-7; D unresolved. The sequence derives from a human donor in good health. The CDR3 DNA is TGTGCCAGCTCACCATTTGGAGAATACGAGCAGTACTTC. It is translated as CASSPFGEYEQYF. The entire variable domain, with the rest obtained from reference TRBV18 and TRBJ2-7, is as follows: NAGVMQNPRHLVRRRGQEARLRCSPMKGHSHVYWYRQLPEEGLKFMVYLQKENIIDESGMPKERFSAEFPKEGPSILRIQQVVRGDSAAYFCASSPFGEYEQYFGPGTRLTVT.